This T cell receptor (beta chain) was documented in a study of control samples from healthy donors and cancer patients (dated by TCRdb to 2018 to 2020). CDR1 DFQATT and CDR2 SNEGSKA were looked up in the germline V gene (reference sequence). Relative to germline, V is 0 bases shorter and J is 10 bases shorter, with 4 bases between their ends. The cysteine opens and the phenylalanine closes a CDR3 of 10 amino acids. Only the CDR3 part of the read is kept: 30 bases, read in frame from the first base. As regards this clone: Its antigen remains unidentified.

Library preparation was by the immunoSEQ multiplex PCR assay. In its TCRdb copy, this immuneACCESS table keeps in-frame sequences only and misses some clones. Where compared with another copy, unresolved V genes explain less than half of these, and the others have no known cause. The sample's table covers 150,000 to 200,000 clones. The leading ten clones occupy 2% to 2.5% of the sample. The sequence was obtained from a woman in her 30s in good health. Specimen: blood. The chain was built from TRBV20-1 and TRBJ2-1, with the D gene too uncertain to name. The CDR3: CSARDQEQFF. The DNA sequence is TGCAGTGCTAGAGACCAGGAGCAGTTCTTC.